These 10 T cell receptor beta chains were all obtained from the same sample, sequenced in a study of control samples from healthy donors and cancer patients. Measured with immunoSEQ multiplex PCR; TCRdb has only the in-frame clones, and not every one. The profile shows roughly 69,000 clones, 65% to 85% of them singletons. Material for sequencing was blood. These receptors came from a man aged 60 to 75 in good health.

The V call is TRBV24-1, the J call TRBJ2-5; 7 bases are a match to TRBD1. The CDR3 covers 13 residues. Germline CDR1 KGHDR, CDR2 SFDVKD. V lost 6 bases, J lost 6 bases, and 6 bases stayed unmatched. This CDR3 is CATSSTQGKTQYF. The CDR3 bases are TGTGCCACCAGTTCAACACAGGGGAAGACCCAGTACTTC.

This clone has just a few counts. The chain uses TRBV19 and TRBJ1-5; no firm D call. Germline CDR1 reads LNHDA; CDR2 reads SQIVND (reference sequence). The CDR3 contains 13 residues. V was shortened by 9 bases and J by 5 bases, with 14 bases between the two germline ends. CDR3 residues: CASHGSDYQPQHF. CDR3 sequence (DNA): TGTGCCAGCCACGGGTCAGACTATCAGCCCCAGCATTTT. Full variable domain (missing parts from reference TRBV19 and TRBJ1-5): DGGITQSPKYLFRKEGQNVTLSCEQNLNHDAMYWYRQDPGQGLRLIYYSQIVNDFQKGDIAEGYSVSREKKESFPLTVTSAQKNPTAFYLCASHGSDYQPQHFGDGTRLSIL.

The CDR3 here is CASSLGTSGASTDTQYF. CDR3 DNA sequence: TGTGCCAGCAGCTTAGGGACTAGCGGGGCTAGCACAGATACGCAGTATTTT. This chain links TRBV7-9 with TRBJ2-3, with TRBD2 matching over 12 bases. The CDR3 sequence is 17 residues long. Trimming removed 1 base from V and 0 bases from J; junction bases left unmatched: 2. The germline gives CDR1 SEHNR, CDR2 FQNEAQ (reference sequence).

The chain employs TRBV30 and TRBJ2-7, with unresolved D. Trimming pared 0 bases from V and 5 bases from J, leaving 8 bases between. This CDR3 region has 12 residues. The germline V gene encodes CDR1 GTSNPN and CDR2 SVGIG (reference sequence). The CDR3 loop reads CAWSVAGNEQYF. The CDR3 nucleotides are TGTGCCTGGAGTGTCGCTGGCAACGAGCAGTACTTC.

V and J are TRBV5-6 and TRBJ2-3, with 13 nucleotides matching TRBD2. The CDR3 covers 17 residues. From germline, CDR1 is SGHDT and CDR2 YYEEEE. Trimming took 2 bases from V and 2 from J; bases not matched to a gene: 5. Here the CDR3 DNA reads TGTGCCAGCAGCTTCGGACTAGCGGGAGTAAACACAGATACGCAGTATTTT. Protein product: CASSFGLAGVNTDTQYF. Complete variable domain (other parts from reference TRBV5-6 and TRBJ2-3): DAGVTQSPTHLIKTRGQQVTLRCSPKSGHDTVSWYQQALGQGPQFIFQYYEEEERQRGNFPDRFSGHQFPNYSSELNVNALLLGDSALYLCASSFGLAGVNTDTQYFGPGTRLTVL.

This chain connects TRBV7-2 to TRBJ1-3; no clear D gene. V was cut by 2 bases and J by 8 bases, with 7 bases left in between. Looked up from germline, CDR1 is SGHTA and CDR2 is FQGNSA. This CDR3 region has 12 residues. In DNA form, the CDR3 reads TGTGCCAGCAGCTTAATCGGAGACACCATATATTTT. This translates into CASSLIGDTIYF. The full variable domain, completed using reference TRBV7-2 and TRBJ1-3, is GAGVSQSPSNKVTEKGKDVELRCDPISGHTALYWYRQSLGQGLEFLIYFQGNSAPDKSGLPSDRFSAERTGGSVSTLTIQRTQQEDSAVYLCASSLIGDTIYFGEGSWLTVV.

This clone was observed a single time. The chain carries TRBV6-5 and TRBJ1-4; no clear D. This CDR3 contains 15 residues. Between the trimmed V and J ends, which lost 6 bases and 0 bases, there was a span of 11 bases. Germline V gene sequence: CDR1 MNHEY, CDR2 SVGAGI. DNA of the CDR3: TGTGCCAGCAGACCAAGAAGGGCAACTAATGAAAAACTGTTTTTT. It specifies CASRPRRATNEKLFF.

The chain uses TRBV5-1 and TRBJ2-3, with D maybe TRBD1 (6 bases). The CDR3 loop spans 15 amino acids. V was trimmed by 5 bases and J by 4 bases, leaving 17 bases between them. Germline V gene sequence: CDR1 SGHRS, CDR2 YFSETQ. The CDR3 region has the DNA TGCGCCAGCAGAATTACAGGGATGGGGGCAGATACGCAGTATTTT. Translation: CASRITGMGADTQYF.

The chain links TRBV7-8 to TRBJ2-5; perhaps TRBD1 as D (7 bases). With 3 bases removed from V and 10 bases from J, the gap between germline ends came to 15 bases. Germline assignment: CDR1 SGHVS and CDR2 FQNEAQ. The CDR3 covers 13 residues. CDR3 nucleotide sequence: TGTGCCAGCAGCTTTGGCAGGGGGGTTGGCCAGTACTTC. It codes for CASSFGRGVGQYF. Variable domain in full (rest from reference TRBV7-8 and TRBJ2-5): GAGVSQSPRYKVAKRGQDVALRCDPISGHVSLFWYQQALGQGPEFLTYFQNEAQLDKSGLPSDRFFAERPEGSVSTLKIQRTQQEDSAVYLCASSFGRGVGQYFGPGTRLLVL.

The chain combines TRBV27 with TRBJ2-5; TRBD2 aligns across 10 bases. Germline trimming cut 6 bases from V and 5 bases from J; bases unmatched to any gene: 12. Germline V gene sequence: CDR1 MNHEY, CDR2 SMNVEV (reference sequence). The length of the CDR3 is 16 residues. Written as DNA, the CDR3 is TGTGCCAGCAGCCCCGGCAGCGGGAGGGCGGGGGAGACCCAGTACTTC. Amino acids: CASSPGSGRAGETQYF.